The clone carrying this T cell receptor (beta chain) was detected only a few times. Antigen unknown. The authors produced cDNA by 5'RACE using 10-nucleotide random UMIs. TCRdb passed the 5' RACE reads through MiXCR, listing each CDR3 protein once. The table records about 70,000 distinct CDR3 sequences, roughly 5.6% of them present only once. These data belong to a study of neurological immune-mediated disorders. Germline V gives CDR1 SQVTM, CDR2 ANQGSEA. The CDR3 runs 13 residues. J gave up 4 bases and V 6 bases, and 6 bases lay outside the gene matches. General study results and limits: When the repertoires were sorted by phylogenetic grouping, those of 18 of 34 multiple sclerosis patients ended up in one related-CDR3 cluster, a possible signature.

The V and J genes are TRBV29-1 and TRBJ1-2, with 9 nucleotides matching TRBD1. Sequencing was carried out using PBMCs. The clonotype originates from a human donor with multiple sclerosis. The donor label of this sample is uncertain. CDR3 DNA sequence: TGCAGCGTGGGACAGGGTAGAGTCTATGGCTACACCTTC. It translates to CSVGQGRVYGYTF.